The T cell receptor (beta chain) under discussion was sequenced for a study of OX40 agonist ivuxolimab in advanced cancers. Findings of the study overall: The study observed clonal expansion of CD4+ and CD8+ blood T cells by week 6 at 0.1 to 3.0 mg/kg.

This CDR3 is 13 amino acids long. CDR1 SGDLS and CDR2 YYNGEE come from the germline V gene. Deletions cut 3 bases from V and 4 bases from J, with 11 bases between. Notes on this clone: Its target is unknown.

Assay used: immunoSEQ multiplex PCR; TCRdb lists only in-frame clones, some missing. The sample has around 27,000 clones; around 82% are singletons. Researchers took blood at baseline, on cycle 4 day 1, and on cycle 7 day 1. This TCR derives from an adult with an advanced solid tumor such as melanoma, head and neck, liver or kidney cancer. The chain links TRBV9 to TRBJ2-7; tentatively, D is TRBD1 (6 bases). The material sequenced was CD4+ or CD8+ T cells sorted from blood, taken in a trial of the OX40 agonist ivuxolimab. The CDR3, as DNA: TGTGCCAGCAGCGCCGGGACACCGTACGAGCAGTACTTC. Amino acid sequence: CASSAGTPYEQYF.